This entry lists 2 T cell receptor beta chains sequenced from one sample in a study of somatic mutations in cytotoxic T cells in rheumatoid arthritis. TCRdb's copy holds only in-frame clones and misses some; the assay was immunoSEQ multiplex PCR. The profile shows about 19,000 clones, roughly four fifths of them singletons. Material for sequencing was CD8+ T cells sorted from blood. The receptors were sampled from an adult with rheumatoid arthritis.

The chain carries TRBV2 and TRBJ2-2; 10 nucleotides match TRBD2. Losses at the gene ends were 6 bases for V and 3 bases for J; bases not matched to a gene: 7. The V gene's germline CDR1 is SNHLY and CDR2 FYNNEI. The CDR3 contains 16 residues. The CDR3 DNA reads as TGTGCCAGCAGGGGTAGCGGGGGGCCCGACACCGGGGAGCTGTTTTTT. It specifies CASRGSGGPDTGELFF.

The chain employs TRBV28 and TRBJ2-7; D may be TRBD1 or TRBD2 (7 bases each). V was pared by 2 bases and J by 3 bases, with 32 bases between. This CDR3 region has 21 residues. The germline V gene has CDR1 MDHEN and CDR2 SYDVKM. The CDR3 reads CASSLRRVVRDSGDYSYEQYF. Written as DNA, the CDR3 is TGTGCCAGCAGTTTAAGACGCGTCGTAAGGGACAGTGGGGACTATAGCTACGAGCAGTACTTC.